The subject of this entry is one T cell receptor (beta chain). The source of the sample is a study of blood T cell repertoires in COVID-19. Under the authors' procedure: Reference gene primers were amplified, and this amplification served to estimate nucleated cell counts. Using immunoSEQ multiplex PCR, the repertoire was profiled, and TCRdb retains in-frame clones only, with some absent. Clonal size and the V and J genes are those of that table, whereas D and trimming came from the DNA. Of some 240,000 clones listed, approximately 81% are singletons. Sequences were obtained from PBMCs or T cells enriched from blood (not recorded which). The sequence was obtained from a woman in her 50s who had been exposed to COVID-19.

In DNA, the CDR3 is TGTGCCTGGAGTCCCCGAGCCCGGACTTCCTATGGCTACACCTTC. As protein: CAWSPRARTSYGYTF. The V and J genes are TRBV30 and TRBJ1-2; D unresolved. The germline V gene encodes CDR1 GTSNPN and CDR2 SVGIG (reference sequence). This CDR3 contains 15 residues. V gave up 2 bases and J gave up 4 bases, with 17 bases separating them.